These 28 T cell receptor beta chains share one sample of origin, sequenced in a study of cytomegalovirus exposure and HLA in healthy donors. The PCR contained 60 Vbeta and 13 Jbeta primers. Produced via immunoSEQ multiplex PCR; TCRdb's table is partial and in-frame only. The sample includes about 220,000 clones, 76% of them seen just once. Material for sequencing was PBMCs. The receptor set was obtained from a man younger than 35 in good health and CMV-seronegative.

This chain joins TRBV5-6 and TRBJ1-6; D unresolved. CDR1 is SGHDT and CDR2 is YYEEEE in the germline V gene. V gave up 0 bases and J gave up 0 bases, with 13 bases separating them. This CDR3 has 18 residues. CDR3 bases: TGTGCCAGCAGCTTGGGTTCCCGGTATTTCTCCTATAATTCACCCCTCCACTTT. This translates into CASSLGSRYFSYNSPLHF.

This clone was seen once. J is TRBJ1-1 and V is TRBV20-1; TRBD1 is a possible D gene (5 bases). Trimming took off 6 bases at V and 11 bases at J, with 16 bases between the two ends. This CDR3 comprises 11 residues. CDR1 is DFQATT and CDR2 is SNEGSKA in the germline V gene (reference sequence). CDR3 DNA sequence: TGCAGTGCCTCCGGGACGGGGGTGGCTTTCTTT. Translated, it gives CSASGTGVAFF.

V gene TRBV7-9 combines with J gene TRBJ2-5; 8 nucleotides line up with TRBD2. CDR1 and CDR2 from the germline V gene are SEHNR and FQNEAQ (reference sequence). J was trimmed by 5 bases and V by 1 base; bases with no gene match: 9. This CDR3 contains 16 residues. CDR3 loop: CASSLGTLAVVETQYF. CDR3 coding DNA: TGTGCCAGCAGCTTAGGGACACTAGCGGTCGTTGAGACCCAGTACTTC.

The CDR3 coding sequence is TGCAGCGTGCCGACAGGGAGGATGGATGGCTACACCTTC. This translates into CSVPTGRMDGYTF. V gene TRBV29-1 combines with J gene TRBJ1-2, with 7 bases that match TRBD1. The J segment lost 6 bases and the V segment lost 6 bases, leaving 10 bases of the junction unmatched. CDR1 is SQVTM, CDR2 ANQGSEA, per germline. The CDR3 consists of 13 residues.

V and J are TRBV15 and TRBJ2-7; weak D call: TRBD1 (5 bases). CDR1 is LNHNV, CDR2 YYDKDF, per germline (reference sequence). Trimming pared 5 bases from V and 1 base from J, leaving 15 bases between. The CDR3 runs to 15 residues. The CDR3 coding sequence is TGTGCCACCAGCCATCAAGGGGCACTATCCTACGAGCAGTACTTC. Its protein is CATSHQGALSYEQYF.

V gene TRBV5-8 combines with J gene TRBJ2-3, with a weak D call TRBD2 (6 bases). Germline assignment: CDR1 SGHTS and CDR2 YDEGEE. The CDR3 consists of 18 residues. V was cut by 4 bases and J by 0 bases, with 21 bases left in between. The CDR3 reads CASSAYLGGVSSTDTQYF. The CDR3 DNA follows: TGTGCCAGCAGCGCCTATCTAGGCGGGGTATCTAGCACAGATACGCAGTATTTT. Using reference TRBV5-8 and TRBJ2-3 for the parts outside the CDR3, the full variable domain is EAGVTQSPTHLIKTRGQQATLRCSPISGHTSVYWYQQALGLGLQFLLWYDEGEERNRGNFPPRFSGRQFPNYSSELNVNALELEDSALYLCASSAYLGGVSSTDTQYFGPGTRLTVL.

The rearrangement joins TRBV4-1 to TRBJ2-7; D is uncertain. The CDR3 totals 13 residues. V shed 2 bases and J shed 6 bases, with 11 bases lying between them. The germline CDR1 and CDR2 sequences are MGHRA and YSYEKL. CDR3 nucleotides: TGCGCCAGCAGCCAATCTCCAACGCGCGAGCAGTACTTC. It is translated as CASSQSPTREQYF.

The chain couples TRBV2 to TRBJ1-5; possible D gene TRBD1, 6 bases. Germline CDR1 and CDR2: SNHLY and FYNNEI. Trimming removed 3 bases at V and 5 bases at J, with 14 bases between. This CDR3 spans 15 amino acids. CDR3 coding DNA: TGTGCCAGCAGTGACTCCAGGGGATTCCATCAGCCCCAGCATTTT. Protein: CASSDSRGFHQPQHF. The variable domain in full, with the rest retrieved from reference TRBV2 and TRBJ1-5, is EPEVTQTPSHQVTQMGQEVILRCVPISNHLYFYWYRQILGQKVEFLVSFYNNEISEKSEIFDDQFSVERPDGSNFTLKIRSTKLEDSAMYFCASSDSRGFHQPQHFGDGTRLSIL.

The chain uses TRBV7-9 and TRBJ1-3; 7 nucleotides match TRBD1. Per the germline V gene, CDR1 is SEHNR and CDR2 is FQNEAQ (reference sequence). Losses at the gene ends were 7 bases for V and 2 bases for J; bases not matched to a gene: 8. This CDR3 has 15 amino acids. The CDR3 loop is CASTDTGVAGNTIYF. The CDR3 DNA reads as TGTGCCAGCACAGATACAGGGGTCGCTGGAAACACCATATATTTT.

This chain connects TRBV9 to TRBJ1-1; D may be TRBD1 (5 bases). The CDR3 length is 14 residues. V was shortened by 4 bases and J by 7 bases, with 17 bases between the two germline ends. Germline V gene sequence: CDR1 SGDLS, CDR2 YYNGEE. The CDR3 DNA sequence: TGTGCCAGCAGCCCGGGGGGGAACAGTCTTGAAGCTTTCTTT. Protein: CASSPGGNSLEAFF. The full variable domain, with the rest looked up from reference TRBV9 and TRBJ1-1, is DSGVTQTPKHLITATGQRVTLRCSPRSGDLSVYWYQQSLDQGLQFLIQYYNGEERAKGNILERFSAQQFPDLHSELNLSSLELGDSALYFCASSPGGNSLEAFFGQGTRLTVV.

The gene calls are TRBV30 and TRBJ1-1; 9 bases fit TRBD1. Per germline, CDR1 GTSNPN and CDR2 SVGIG (reference sequence). The CDR3 covers 14 residues. V lost 3 bases and J lost 4; bases outside the gene matches: 6. Here the CDR3 reads CAWSQGQGITEAFF. CDR3 coding DNA: TGTGCCTGGAGCCAAGGACAGGGGATCACTGAAGCTTTCTTT.

This chain links TRBV6-6 with TRBJ2-7; D possibly corresponds to TRBD1 (6 bases). The V gene's germline CDR1 is MNHNY and CDR2 SVGAGI (reference sequence). V dropped 5 bases and J dropped 6 bases, with 11 bases sitting between them. The CDR3 runs to 12 residues. The CDR3 here is CASSTQGTEQYF. For the CDR3, the DNA is TGTGCCAGCAGTACCCAGGGGACCGAGCAGTACTTC.

The chain has TRBV5-1 and TRBJ2-5; 9 positions match TRBD2. Trimming took 4 bases from V and 4 from J; bases not matched to a gene: 8. The CDR3 consists of 15 residues. Germline loops: CDR1 SGHRS, CDR2 YFSETQ. The CDR3 coding sequence is TGCGCCAGCAGCGGGGGACTAGCAGGGGCAGAGACCCAGTACTTC. Its translation is CASSGGLAGAETQYF.

This clone was detected only a few times. The chain links TRBV5-4 to TRBJ2-1; possibly TRBD1 for D (5 bases). This CDR3 spans 15 amino acids. V shed 1 base and J shed 4 bases, with 12 bases lying between them. The germline V gene encodes CDR1 SGHNT and CDR2 YYREEE (reference sequence). CDR3 coding DNA: TGTGCCAGCAGCTTGCAGGGTATGGGATACAATGAGCAGTTCTTC. Its protein product is CASSLQGMGYNEQFF.

V and J are TRBV7-8 and TRBJ1-4; 8 bases line up with TRBD1. The CDR3 totals 18 residues. Germline V gives CDR1 SGHVS, CDR2 FQNEAQ. V trimming: 4 bases; J trimming: 2 bases; junction bases outside the gene matches: 12. CDR3 bases: TGTGCCAGCAGCTCGCCCAGGACAGGGATTCTTACTAATGAAAAACTGTTTTTT. Translated, it gives CASSSPRTGILTNEKLFF.

The J gene is TRBJ2-7, the V gene TRBV28; 11 positions agree with TRBD2. CDR1 MDHEN and CDR2 SYDVKM come from the germline V gene. There are 14 residues in the CDR3. V was pared by 6 bases and J by 4 bases, with 5 bases of the junction left unmatched. In DNA, the CDR3 is TGTGCCAGCAGAGGGACTAGCGGTGCTTACGAGCAGTACTTC. Its translation is CASRGTSGAYEQYF. Using reference TRBV28 and TRBJ2-7 for the parts outside the CDR3, the full variable domain is DVKVTQSSRYLVKRTGEKVFLECVQDMDHENMFWYRQDPGLGLRLIYFSYDVKMKEKGDIPEGYSVSREKKERFSLILESASTNQTSMYLCASRGTSGAYEQYFGPGTRLTVT.

The rearrangement links TRBV5-4 to TRBJ2-2; 9 bases align to TRBD2. The CDR3 is made up of 19 amino acids. Germline lookup yields CDR1 SGHNT and CDR2 YYREEE (reference sequence). The junction had 18 bases not matched to a gene; V was cut back by 4 bases and J by 5 bases. The CDR3 spells CASSPTASGNQKRTGELFF. In nucleotides, the CDR3 is TGTGCCAGCAGCCCGACGGCTAGCGGGAACCAAAAGAGAACCGGGGAGCTGTTTTTT.

V is TRBV11-2 and J is TRBJ1-1; unclear D gene. The CDR3 contains 14 residues. CDR1 is SGHAT, CDR2 FQNNGV, per germline. V was pared by 2 bases and J by 3 bases, with 10 bases between. The CDR3 protein is CASSLFGSDTEAFF. The CDR3 bases are TGTGCCAGCAGCTTATTCGGGTCGGACACTGAAGCTTTCTTT.

This clone was recorded a few times. The V gene is TRBV5-4, the J gene TRBJ2-7, with 10 bases matching TRBD1. This CDR3 spans 15 amino acids. Looked up from germline, CDR1 is SGHNT and CDR2 is YYREEE (reference sequence). Losses at the gene ends were 1 base for V and 9 bases for J; bases not matched to a gene: 10. The CDR3 DNA sequence: TGTGCCAGCAGCTTGACGGGACAGGGGAGCTCAGGGCAGTACTTC. Translating gives CASSLTGQGSSGQYF.

The rearrangement joins TRBV4-1 to TRBJ2-1; D is uncertain. This CDR3 region has 16 residues. CDR1 is MGHRA and CDR2 is YSYEKL in the germline V gene. V gave up 0 bases and J gave up 0 bases, with 9 bases separating them. The DNA for the CDR3 is TGCGCCAGCAGCCAAGATCGTGCGAGCTCCTACAATGAGCAGTTCTTC. It encodes CASSQDRASSYNEQFF.

This clone was found once. The chain joins TRBV30 to TRBJ2-2, with TRBD1 matching 12 bases. Germline V gene sequence: CDR1 GTSNPN, CDR2 SVGIG (reference sequence). The CDR3 is 17 residues long. J gave up 4 bases and V 1 base, and 7 bases lay outside the gene matches. The CDR3 coding sequence is TGTGCCTGGAGTGCCGGGACAGGGGGCCGGAGCACCGGGGAGCTGTTTTTT. It translates to CAWSAGTGGRSTGELFF.

The gene calls are TRBV6-1 and TRBJ2-7, with 10 bases aligning to TRBD1. CDR3 length: 14 residues. Germline V lookup: CDR1 MNHNS, CDR2 SASEGT. Germline trimming cut 7 bases from V and 2 bases from J; bases unmatched to any gene: 5. CDR3 amino acids: CASTLGQGPYEQYF. CDR3 nucleotides: TGTGCCAGCACCTTGGGACAGGGGCCCTACGAGCAGTACTTC.

The CDR3 spells CASRGTSGIRGEQFF. The DNA of the CDR3 is TGTGCCAGCAGGGGGACTAGCGGGATCCGGGGGGAGCAGTTCTTC. The V call is TRBV5-8, the J call TRBJ2-1; 13 positions agree with TRBD2. The CDR3 is 15 amino acids. In germline, CDR1 is SGHTS, CDR2 YDEGEE. The V gene end was trimmed by 5 bases and the J gene end by 10 bases; junction bases not matched to a gene: 9. Full variable domain (remainder filled in from reference TRBV5-8 and TRBJ2-1): EAGVTQSPTHLIKTRGQQATLRCSPISGHTSVYWYQQALGLGLQFLLWYDEGEERNRGNFPPRFSGRQFPNYSSELNVNALELEDSALYLCASRGTSGIRGEQFFGPGTRLTVL.

The chain recombines TRBV2 with TRBJ1-4; no clear D. The CDR3 consists of 14 residues. The V end was cut by 4 bases, the J end by 7 bases, with 13 bases between. The germline CDR1 and CDR2 sequences are SNHLY and FYNNEI. The CDR3 region is CASSGGVWVEKLFF. CDR3 DNA: TGTGCCAGCAGTGGTGGAGTCTGGGTTGAAAAACTGTTTTTT.

The rearrangement joins TRBV9 to TRBJ1-3, with a possible D match to TRBD1 (6 bases). V was pared by 3 bases and J by 0 bases, with 10 bases between. Germline V gives CDR1 SGDLS, CDR2 YYNGEE. The CDR3 has 15 residues. CDR3 in amino acids: CASSDHRVSGNTIYF. CDR3 in DNA: TGTGCCAGCAGCGACCACAGGGTCTCTGGAAACACCATATATTTT.

This chain connects TRBV5-1 to TRBJ2-1, with 7 bases aligning to TRBD1. The CDR3 contains 12 residues. V lost 0 bases and J lost 12; bases outside the gene matches: 3. Germline assignment: CDR1 SGHRS and CDR2 YFSETQ. CDR3 nucleotide sequence: TGCGCCAGCAGCTTGGGACAGGGATGGCAGTTCTTC. Protein: CASSLGQGWQFF.

This rearrangement joins TRBV6-5 to TRBJ2-7, with 8 bases matching TRBD1. With 4 bases clipped from V and 1 base from J, the junction kept 9 bases outside the gene matches. CDR1 MNHEY and CDR2 SVGAGI come from the germline V gene. The CDR3 loop spans 16 amino acids. The DNA of the CDR3 is TGTGCCAGCAGTTCCACCTACCGGGACAGGTCCTACGAGCAGTACTTC. Its protein product is CASSSTYRDRSYEQYF.

The rearrangement links TRBV28 to TRBJ2-3; 13 nucleotides line up with TRBD2. V lost 2 bases and J lost 5; bases outside the gene matches: 13. The CDR3 contains 19 residues. CDR1 is MDHEN and CDR2 is SYDVKM in the germline V gene. The DNA of the CDR3 is TGTGCCAGCAGTTTAGGACTAGCGGGAGCCTCGGGGTGGGTAGATACGCAGTATTTT. The encoded protein is CASSLGLAGASGWVDTQYF.